These 26 T cell receptor beta chains came from one sample sequenced in a study of T cells in Graves' hyperthyroidism and ophthalmopathy. Using RNA transcripts as the source, TCR beta CDR3 regions were amplified. HTBI primers were the set used in a first-round RT-PCR of the TCR CDR3. TCRdb reprocessed the multiplex PCR reads via MiXCR and lists one record per CDR3 protein. The sample lists under 400,000 distinct CDR3 sequences; about 16% were seen once. Sequencing input: blood. The receptors stem from a woman aged 55-70 years with Graves' ophthalmopathy.

This clonotype was found many times. The chain combines TRBV10-3 with TRBJ2-1, with 7 bases lining up with TRBD1. The V gene's germline CDR1 is ENHRY and CDR2 SYGVKD. The V gene end was trimmed by 6 bases and the J gene end by 10 bases; junction bases not matched to a gene: 6. The CDR3 consists of 12 residues. CDR3 protein: CAIRGTVDEQFF. The CDR3 bases are TGTGCCATCAGGGGGACAGTTGACGAGCAGTTCTTC.

CDR3: CASTTRTGGAYGYTF. CDR3 nucleotides: TGTGCCAGCACCACGAGGACAGGGGGCGCCTATGGCTACACCTTC. J is TRBJ1-2 and V is TRBV27; TRBD1 agrees at 11 bases. The CDR3 is 15 amino acids. V trimming: 7 bases; J trimming: 4 bases; junction bases outside the gene matches: 8. The germline V gene has CDR1 MNHEY and CDR2 SMNVEV (reference sequence).

The chain joins TRBV5-1 to TRBJ1-2; TRBD1 agrees at 9 bases. J gave up 6 bases and V 5 bases, and 11 bases lay outside the gene matches. Germline V gives CDR1 SGHRS, CDR2 YFSETQ. The CDR3 runs to 15 residues. CDR3 protein: CASSPIPGQGHGYTF. CDR3 bases: TGCGCCAGCAGTCCGATACCGGGACAGGGTCATGGCTACACCTTC.

This chain joins TRBV6-1 and TRBJ2-7, with D possibly being TRBD1 (5 bases). This CDR3 contains 13 residues. Trimming removed 9 bases from V and 5 bases from J, with 17 bases in between. Germline V gene lookup returns CDR1 MNHNS and CDR2 SASEGT. The DNA of the CDR3 is TGTGCCAGTGGGCCGCCGGGCAGGGACGAGCAGTACTTC. Translation: CASGPPGRDEQYF.

In its sample, this clonotype was seen many times. V usage is TRBV20-1 and J usage is TRBJ2-1; weak D call: TRBD2 (6 bases). Germline loops: CDR1 DFQATT, CDR2 SNEGSKA (reference sequence). This CDR3 has 13 amino acids. The CDR3, as DNA: TGCAGCCTTACCGGGACTCAGACAACTGAGCAGTTCTTC. This codes for CSLTGTQTTEQFF.

In its sample, this clonotype was seen a few times. The genes are TRBV6-1 and TRBJ2-1, with 10 bases lining up with TRBD1. Trimming at V came to 11 bases and at J to 8 bases, leaving 12 bases not matched to a gene. The CDR3 covers 14 residues. Germline CDR1 and CDR2: MNHNS and SASEGT. CDR3: CAVRGTGVTYEQFF. In DNA, the CDR3 is TGTGCCGTAAGGGGGACAGGGGTAACATATGAGCAGTTCTTC.

This clonotype was counted a few times. The chain recombines TRBV4-1 with TRBJ2-7; D gene ambiguous. The germline V gene encodes CDR1 MGHRA and CDR2 YSYEKL. The V end was cut by 5 bases, the J end by 2 bases, with 19 bases between. There are 16 residues in the CDR3. This chain's CDR3 is CASSTIELGNAYEQYF. The CDR3 DNA follows: TGCGCCAGCAGCACGATTGAGTTGGGTAACGCCTACGAGCAGTACTTC.

The V gene is TRBV7-9, the J gene TRBJ2-1, with TRBD2 identical over 13 bases. This CDR3 region has 17 residues. V lost 5 bases and J lost 7; bases outside the gene matches: 11. Germline CDR1 SEHNR, CDR2 FQNEAQ (reference sequence). The CDR3 region is CASSPSPGLAGANEQFF. DNA of the CDR3: TGTGCCAGCAGCCCTTCACCCGGACTAGCGGGAGCGAATGAGCAGTTCTTC.

This clonotype was detected a few times. This chain uses TRBV19 with TRBJ2-7, with 10 bases fitting TRBD1. Germline values: CDR1 LNHDA, CDR2 SQIVND (reference sequence). The CDR3 is 16 residues long. Trimming took 6 bases from V and 1 from J; bases not matched to a gene: 9. CDR3 sequence reads: CASSGVGTGVSYEQYF. In nucleotides, the CDR3 is TGTGCCAGTAGCGGAGTTGGGACAGGGGTTTCCTACGAGCAGTACTTC.

The chain carries TRBV11-2 and TRBJ1-4; maybe TRBD1 (5 bases). Germline V gives CDR1 SGHAT, CDR2 FQNNGV. The CDR3 length is 15 residues. The V end was cut by 1 base, the J end by 5 bases, with 11 bases between. The CDR3 spells CASSLVPGRNEKLFF. DNA for the CDR3: TGTGCCAGCAGCTTAGTTCCAGGGCGAAATGAAAAACTGTTTTTT.

This clonotype was found many times. This chain connects TRBV3-1 to TRBJ2-5; tentative D call: TRBD2 (6 bases). The CDR3 covers 14 residues. CDR1 is LGHDT and CDR2 is YNNKEL in the germline V gene (reference sequence). V dropped 1 base and J dropped 1 base, with 7 bases sitting between them. CDR3 in amino acids: CASSQGLGQETQYF. Written as DNA, the CDR3 is TGTGCCAGCAGCCAAGGACTAGGCCAAGAGACCCAGTACTTC.

This clonotype turned up a few times. The chain joins TRBV7-9 to TRBJ2-5; TRBD1 aligns across 7 bases. CDR1 is SEHNR, CDR2 FQNEAQ, per germline (reference sequence). This CDR3 is built from 14 residues. The trim removed 3 bases at V and 2 bases at J, leaving 3 bases unmatched. The CDR3 reads CASSLMGQQETQYF. CDR3 coding DNA: TGTGCCAGCAGCTTGATGGGACAGCAAGAGACCCAGTACTTC.

There are a few counts of this clonotype. The gene calls are TRBV5-6 and TRBJ2-5; D call uncertain. The germline V and J ends were trimmed by 0 bases and 1 base, with 16 bases remaining between them. The germline CDR1 and CDR2 sequences are SGHDT and YYEEEE. This CDR3 region has 17 residues. The DNA of the CDR3 is TGTGCCAGCAGCTTGGATCACTTCTCCGTGGGCCAAGAGACCCAGTACTTC. Translating it yields CASSLDHFSVGQETQYF.

This clonotype was seen more than once but under ten times. V usage is TRBV20-1 and J usage is TRBJ1-5; the D is unclear. The CDR3 is made up of 13 amino acids. Germline CDR1 DFQATT, CDR2 SNEGSKA (reference sequence). Trimming stripped 3 bases from V and 5 bases from J, with 11 bases between. The CDR3 DNA reads TGCAGTGCTAGGGCTGGAGGTCATCAGCCCCAGCATTTT. Protein sequence: CSARAGGHQPQHF.

The sample holds many counts of this clonotype. The rearrangement uses TRBV24-1 and TRBJ1-5, with TRBD1 as a possible D gene (5 bases). The CDR3 contains 12 residues. Germline V lookup: CDR1 KGHDR, CDR2 SFDVKD. V was shortened by 4 bases and J by 13 bases, with 13 bases between the two germline ends. This chain's CDR3 is CATSDTGTPQHF. CDR3 nucleotide sequence: TGTGCCACCAGTGACACAGGAACGCCTCAGCATTTT.

This clonotype was counted a few times. The chain couples TRBV4-1 to TRBJ1-1, with D possibly matching TRBD1 (5 bases). CDR3 size: 14 residues. Deletions cut 3 bases from V and 3 bases from J, with 11 bases between. Germline CDR1 and CDR2: MGHRA and YSYEKL. This CDR3 reads CASSQGSGDTEAFF. The CDR3 coding sequence is TGCGCCAGCAGCCAGGGGTCGGGGGACACTGAAGCTTTCTTT.

The chain's CDR3 is CASSLDRVGTGELFF. The CDR3 DNA reads TGTGCCAGCAGCTTAGACAGGGTGGGAACCGGGGAGCTGTTTTTT. The chain joins TRBV7-6 to TRBJ2-2, with D possibly matching TRBD1 (6 bases). With 1 base removed from V and 5 bases from J, the gap between germline ends came to 11 bases. Germline V CDR1 and CDR2: SGHVS, FNYEAQ. This CDR3 is built from 15 residues.

The rearrangement uses TRBV7-2 and TRBJ2-4, with D perhaps TRBD1 or TRBD2 (5 bases each). CDR3 length equals 18 residues. From germline, CDR1 is SGHTA and CDR2 FQGNSA. V lost 0 bases, J lost 8 bases, and 23 bases lay in between. The CDR3 spells CASSLAPPPRGEGYIQYF. The DNA for the CDR3 is TGTGCCAGCAGCTTAGCCCCCCCCCCCCGGGGCGAGGGGTACATTCAGTACTTC.

At least ten counts were recorded for this clonotype. In DNA form, the CDR3 reads TGTGCCAGCGGCACCGGGCCCACAGATACGCAGTATTTT. Amino acids: CASGTGPTDTQYF. This chain joins TRBV28 and TRBJ2-3; no definite D call. The V gene lost 8 bases and the J gene lost 2 bases, with 11 bases spanning the gap. The CDR3 length is 13 residues. Germline CDR1 MDHEN, CDR2 SYDVKM.

This chain joins TRBV7-9 and TRBJ2-1; 8 bases agree with TRBD2. The CDR3 is made up of 14 amino acids. Germline CDR1 and CDR2: SEHNR and FQNEAQ (reference sequence). J lost 9 bases, V lost 8 bases, and 12 bases had no gene match. CDR3 DNA: TGTGCCAGCTGGCTCTCAGCGGGAGCTGCTGAGCAGTTCTTC. Protein sequence: CASWLSAGAAEQFF. The full variable domain, completed using reference TRBV7-9 and TRBJ2-1, is DTGVSQNPRHKITKRGQNVTFRCDPISEHNRLYWYRQTLGQGPEFLTYFQNEAQLEKSRLLSDRFSAERPKGSFSTLEIQRTEQGDSAMYLCASWLSAGAAEQFFGPGTRLTVL.

This chain uses TRBV28 with TRBJ2-3, with D possibly being TRBD1 or TRBD2 (5 bases each). Germline values: CDR1 MDHEN, CDR2 SYDVKM. This CDR3 is 15 amino acids long. Trimming left V 7 bases short and J 4 bases short, with 18 bases between. CDR3 in DNA: TGTGCCAGCAAAAACCCTGGGGGTGTGCCAGATACGCAGTATTTT. Protein sequence: CASKNPGGVPDTQYF.

In its sample, this clonotype was seen many times. The chain uses TRBV6-1 and TRBJ2-3; TRBD2 matches at 7 bases. CDR1 and CDR2 (germline): MNHNS, SASEGT. V lost 7 bases, J lost 0 bases, and 4 bases stayed unmatched. This CDR3 has 14 amino acids. CDR3 in DNA: TGTGCCAGCAAAGGGACTACCAGCACAGATACGCAGTATTTT. Translated, it gives CASKGTTSTDTQYF.

The V and J genes are TRBV20-1 and TRBJ2-3; 10 bases match TRBD2. CDR1 is DFQATT, CDR2 SNEGSKA, per germline (reference sequence). This CDR3 is 14 amino acids long. The CDR3 DNA sequence: TGCAGCCCGACGAGCGGGAGGGCGGGAGATACGCAGTATTTT. As protein: CSPTSGRAGDTQYF.

This clonotype was seen only a few times. This chain links TRBV29-1 with TRBJ2-1; 15 positions match TRBD2. Germline lookup yields CDR1 SQVTM and CDR2 ANQGSEA. V dropped 1 base and J dropped 1; count of bases not matched to a gene: 2. The CDR3 loop spans 17 amino acids. CDR3 sequence: CSVEGTSGRASYNEQFF. As DNA, the CDR3 is TGCAGCGTTGAAGGGACTAGCGGGAGGGCTTCCTACAATGAGCAGTTCTTC.

J is TRBJ1-4 and V is TRBV20-1; tentatively, D is TRBD1 (6 bases). V was clipped by 4 bases and J by 3 bases, with 12 bases between them. The germline V gene has CDR1 DFQATT and CDR2 SNEGSKA (reference sequence). The CDR3 totals 14 residues. The CDR3 loop reads CSAKGGPANEKLFF. DNA of the CDR3: TGCAGTGCTAAAGGGGGTCCGGCTAATGAAAAACTGTTTTTT.

This clonotype has more than one count but fewer than ten. The V gene is TRBV6-2 or TRBV6-3, the J gene TRBJ2-1; maybe TRBD2 (5 bases). V was trimmed by 6 bases and J by 9 bases, leaving 18 bases between them. CDR1 is MNHEY, CDR2 SVGEGT, per germline. The CDR3 covers 14 residues. The CDR3 nucleotides are TGTGCCAGCAGAATACGGACTTCCGGAGGTGAGCAGTTCTTC. This gives the protein CASRIRTSGGEQFF.